This entry concerns a single T cell receptor beta chain. V lost 11 bases, J lost 11 bases, and 12 bases stayed unmatched. This CDR3 spans 13 amino acids. Germline assignment: CDR1 MDHEN and CDR2 SYDVKM. The table came from immunoSEQ multiplex PCR; TCRdb's copy has only in-frame clones and leaves some out. Found here are 150,000 or so clones, roughly 80% of them singletons; the top ten hold approximately 32%. This entry comes from a study of blood T cell repertoires in COVID-19. This clonotype was obtained from a woman aged 60-75 years with acute or convalescent COVID-19. The specimen sequenced was peripheral blood. The V call is TRBV28, the J call TRBJ1-5; 10 bases fit TRBD1. CDR3 region: CASGQGGPTTQHF. Here the CDR3 DNA reads TGTGCCTCCGGACAGGGGGGGCCCACGACCCAGCATTTT.